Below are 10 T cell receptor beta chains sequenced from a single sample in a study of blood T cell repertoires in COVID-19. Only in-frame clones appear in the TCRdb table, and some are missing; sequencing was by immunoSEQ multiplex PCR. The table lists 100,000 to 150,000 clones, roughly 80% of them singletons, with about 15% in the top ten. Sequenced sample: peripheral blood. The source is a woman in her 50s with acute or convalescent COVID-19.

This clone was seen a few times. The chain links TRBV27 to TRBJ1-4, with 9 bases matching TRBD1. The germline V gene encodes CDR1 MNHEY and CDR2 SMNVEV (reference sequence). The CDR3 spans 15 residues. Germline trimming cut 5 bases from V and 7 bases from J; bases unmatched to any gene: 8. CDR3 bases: TGTGCCAGCAGTCTAAGACAGGGGGGCAGTGAAAAACTGTTTTTT. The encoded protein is CASSLRQGGSEKLFF.

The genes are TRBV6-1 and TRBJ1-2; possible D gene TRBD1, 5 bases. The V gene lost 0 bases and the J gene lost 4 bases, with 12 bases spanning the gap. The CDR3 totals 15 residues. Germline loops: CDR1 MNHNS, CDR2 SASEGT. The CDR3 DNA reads TGTGCCAGCAGTGAAGCGGGCAGGGCAGGCTATGGCTACACCTTC. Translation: CASSEAGRAGYGYTF.

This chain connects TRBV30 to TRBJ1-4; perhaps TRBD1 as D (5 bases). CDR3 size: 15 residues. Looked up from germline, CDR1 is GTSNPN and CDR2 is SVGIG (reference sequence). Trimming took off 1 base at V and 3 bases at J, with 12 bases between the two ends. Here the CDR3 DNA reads TGTGCCTGGAGTGAAAAGGGGCTGGCTAATGAAAAACTGTTTTTT. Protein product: CAWSEKGLANEKLFF.

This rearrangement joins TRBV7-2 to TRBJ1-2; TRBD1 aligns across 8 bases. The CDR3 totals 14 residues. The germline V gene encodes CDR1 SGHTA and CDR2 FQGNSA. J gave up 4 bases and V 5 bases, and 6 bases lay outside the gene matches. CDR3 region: CASSDRDRSYGYTF. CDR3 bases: TGTGCCAGCAGCGACCGGGACAGGAGCTATGGCTACACCTTC.

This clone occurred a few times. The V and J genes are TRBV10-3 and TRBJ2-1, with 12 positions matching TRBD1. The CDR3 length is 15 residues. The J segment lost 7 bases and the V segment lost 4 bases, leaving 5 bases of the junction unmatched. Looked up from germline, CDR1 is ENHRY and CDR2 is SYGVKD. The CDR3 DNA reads TGTGCCATCAGTGGGGGACAGGGGGCCTCAAATGAGCAGTTCTTC. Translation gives CAISGGQGASNEQFF.

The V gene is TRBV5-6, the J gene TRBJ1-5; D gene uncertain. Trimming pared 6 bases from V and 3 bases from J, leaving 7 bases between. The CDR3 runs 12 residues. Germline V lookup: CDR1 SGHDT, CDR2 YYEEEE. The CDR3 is CASTHSNQPQHF. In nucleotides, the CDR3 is TGTGCCAGCACCCACTCCAATCAGCCCCAGCATTTT.

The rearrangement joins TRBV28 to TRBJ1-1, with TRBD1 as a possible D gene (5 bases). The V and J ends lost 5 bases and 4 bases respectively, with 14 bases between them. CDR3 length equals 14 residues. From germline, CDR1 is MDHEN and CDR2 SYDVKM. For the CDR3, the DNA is TGTGCCAGCAGTCCCCCGGACACTACCACTGAAGCTTTCTTT. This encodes CASSPPDTTTEAFF.

The CDR3 here is CASSLGPQGQGYTF. DNA of the CDR3: TGTGCCAGCAGCTTGGGGCCCCAGGGCCAGGGCTACACCTTC. The rearrangement joins TRBV5-6 to TRBJ1-2; D is perhaps TRBD1 (5 bases). V gave up 0 bases and J gave up 8 bases, with 14 bases separating them. Germline CDR1 and CDR2: SGHDT and YYEEEE. This CDR3 is 14 amino acids long.

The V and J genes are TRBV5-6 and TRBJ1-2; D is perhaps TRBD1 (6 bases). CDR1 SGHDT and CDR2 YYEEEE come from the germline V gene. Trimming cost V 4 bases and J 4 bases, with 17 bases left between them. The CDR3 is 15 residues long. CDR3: CASSLEGDRIYGYTF. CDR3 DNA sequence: TGTGCCAGCAGCCTGGAGGGCGACAGGATCTATGGCTACACCTTC.

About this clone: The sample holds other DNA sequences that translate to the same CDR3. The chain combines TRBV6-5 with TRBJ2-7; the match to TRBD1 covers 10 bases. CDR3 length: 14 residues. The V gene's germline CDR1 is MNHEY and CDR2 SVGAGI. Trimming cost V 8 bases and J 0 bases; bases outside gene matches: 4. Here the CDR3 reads CASSRTGGSYEQYF. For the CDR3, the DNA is TGTGCCAGCTCACGGACAGGGGGCTCCTACGAGCAGTACTTC.